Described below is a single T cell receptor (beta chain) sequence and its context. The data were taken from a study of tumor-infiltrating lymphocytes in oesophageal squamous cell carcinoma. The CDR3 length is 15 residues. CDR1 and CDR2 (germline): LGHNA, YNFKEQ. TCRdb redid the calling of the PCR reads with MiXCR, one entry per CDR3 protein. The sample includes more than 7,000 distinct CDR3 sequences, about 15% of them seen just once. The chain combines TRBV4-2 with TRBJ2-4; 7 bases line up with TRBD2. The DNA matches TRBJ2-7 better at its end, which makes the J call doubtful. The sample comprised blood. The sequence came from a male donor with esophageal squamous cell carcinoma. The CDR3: CASSQDWGEGGEQYF. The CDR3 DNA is TGTGCCAGCAGCCAAGATTGGGGGGAGGGAGGCGAGCAGTACTTC.